Reported below is one T cell receptor (beta chain). This clone's antigen is unknown. A junction boundary mismatches the germline segment, possibly from a read error. The CDR3 covers 14 residues, taking in both the cysteine and the phenylalanine. Just the 42-base CDR3 DNA is kept, in frame starting at base 1. The germline V gene (reference sequence) yields SSHAT for CDR1 and FNYEAQ for CDR2. What this sample's time point label stands for: baseline before first vaccination. Vaccinee samples came from UK trials COV001 and COV002, including a single-blind randomized controlled phase 2/3 trial of AZD1222 (ChAdOx1 nCoV-19) in healthy adults. For TCRbeta chain sequencing, PBMC samples from trial participants were taken at day 0 and at day 28 after the second dose. This record belongs to a study of T cell responses to AZD1222 COVID-19 vaccine (dated by TCRdb to about 2021). Context from the whole study: AZD1222 recipients with second doses at about 4 weeks or about 12 weeks were pooled, because spike-specific TCR depth and breadth did not differ between schedules. A total of 230 to 250 trial participants underwent TCR sequencing, of whom about 200 had received two doses of AZD1222 and approximately 25 had received two doses of the MenACWY control vaccine. Trial participants were enrolled into age subgroups of 18-55, 56-69 and 70-plus years, which contained around 150, 29 and 61 TCR-sequenced participants, respectively.

General study outcomes and caveats: Only a handful of AZD1222 recipients were SARS-CoV-2 seropositive at baseline, limiting conclusions about previously exposed vaccinees. Participants were mostly white British and included more females than males, and it was suggested by the authors that clonal diversity may have been underestimated. After two AZD1222 doses, spike-specific TCR breadth and depth were significantly higher than at day 0 and than in MenACWY recipients. Epitopes outside the regions mutated in the B.1.351 and B.1.1.7 variants were reportedly recognized by nearly half of the unique spike-specific TCRs. CD4 TCRs associated with the vaccine covered the entire spike protein, and the dominant responses were in regions 160-218 and 743-854. Because no samples from the day 14 peak response were available, repertoires could be characterized only after the peak T cell response. In the small 56-69-year group, the increase in depth fell short of significance, most likely because of low power.

The CDR3 regions of human TCRbeta chains were analyzed by immunosequencing. Per the original workflow: TCRs in the repertoires were matched against a reference library of SARS-CoV-2-specific TCRs that had been generated with the MIRA antigen-specificity platform. Breadth was defined as the fraction of unique TCRs that were SARS-CoV-2-associated, and depth was defined as the fraction of total T cells that were SARS-CoV-2-associated. Using the MIRA data, every spike-specific TCR was mapped to the spike region that the TCR reacted to and assigned to either a CD4 or a CD8 class. Log10-transformed breadth and depth values were compared by one-way ANOVA with Sidak's multiple comparisons tests. In TCRdb, the immuneACCESS table is reduced to in-frame sequences with V and J assigned. These tables do not hold every clone; where another copy was compared, an unresolved V gene accounts for under half, and the others remain unexplained. V and J calls and clone size are given by that table; D and trimming were obtained from the DNA. The sample table shows 110,000 to 150,000 clones, and 80% to 90% are seen once. The top ten hold about 8% of the sample.

The rearranged segments are TRBV7-7 and TRBJ1-1; matching of 6 bases hints at TRBD1 as the D gene. This sequence was found in an adult in good health. Sequences were derived from peripheral blood, sampled on day 0 of AZD1222 vaccination. CDR3 reads: CASSLGVGGTEAFF. The sequenced DNA is TGTGCTAGCAGCTTAGGTGTAGGGGGCACTGAAGCTTTCTTT.